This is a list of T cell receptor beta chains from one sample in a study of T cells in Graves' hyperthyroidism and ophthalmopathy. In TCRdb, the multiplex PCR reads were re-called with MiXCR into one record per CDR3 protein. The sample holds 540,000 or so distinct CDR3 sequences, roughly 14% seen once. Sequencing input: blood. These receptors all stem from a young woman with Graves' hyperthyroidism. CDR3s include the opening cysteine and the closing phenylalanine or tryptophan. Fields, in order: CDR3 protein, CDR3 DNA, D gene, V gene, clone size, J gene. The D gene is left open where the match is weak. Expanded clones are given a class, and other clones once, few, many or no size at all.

CDR3: CASSQRGGQGTNYGYTF
DNA: TGTGCCAGCAGCCAAAGGGGGGGACAGGGGACAAACTATGGCTACACCTTC
D: TRBD1
V: TRBV27
size: many
J: TRBJ1-2

CDR3: CSARARQGRRQPQHF
DNA: TGCAGTGCTAGGGCCCGACAGGGGCGCCGGCAGCCCCAGCATTTT
D: TRBD1
V: TRBV20-1
size: .
J: TRBJ1-5

CDR3: CASSYSGADTQYF
DNA: TGTGCCAGCAGTTACTCAGGGGCAGATACGCAGTATTTT
D: .
V: TRBV6-6
size: many
J: TRBJ2-3

CDR3: CSALEGTGGHGEKLFF
DNA: TGCAGTGCGCTAGAGGGGACCGGGGGGCATGGTGAAAAACTGTTTTTT
D: .
V: TRBV20-1
size: .
J: TRBJ1-4

CDR3: CASGTLKGSYEQYF
DNA: TGTGCCAGTGGGACACTAAAGGGGAGCTACGAGCAGTACTTC
D: .
V: TRBV19
size: .
J: TRBJ2-7

CDR3: CASSLRGGNTEAFF
DNA: TGTGCCAGCAGTTTGCGGGGGGGGAACACTGAAGCTTTCTTT
D: .
V: TRBV12-3/TRBV12-4
size: many
J: TRBJ1-1

CDR3: CASSSRINEQFF
DNA: TGTGCCAGCAGTTCCCGGATAAATGAGCAGTTCTTC
D: .
V: TRBV27
size: many
J: TRBJ2-1

CDR3: CSARKFGTKNTGELFF
DNA: TGCAGTGCTAGGAAGTTCGGGACAAAGAACACCGGGGAGCTGTTTTTT
D: .
V: TRBV20-1
size: .
J: TRBJ2-2

CDR3: CASSLLVSSGRRSYEQYF
DNA: TGCGCCAGCAGCTTGTTGGTTTCTAGCGGGAGACGATCCTACGAGCAGTACTTC
D: TRBD2
V: TRBV5-1
size: many
J: TRBJ2-7

CDR3: CASSSDRGDTGELFF
DNA: TGTGCCAGCAGCTCGGACAGGGGAGATACCGGGGAGCTGTTTTTT
D: TRBD1
V: TRBV7-6
size: .
J: TRBJ2-2

CDR3: CASSYSGLASGSALNNEQFF
DNA: TGTGCCAGCAGTTACTCTGGTTTGGCTAGCGGGAGCGCATTAAACAATGAGCAGTTCTTC
D: TRBD2
V: TRBV6-2/TRBV6-3
size: many
J: TRBJ2-1

CDR3: CASSYSWLAGVSTDTQYF
DNA: TGTGCCAGCAGTTACTCGTGGCTAGCGGGCGTTAGCACAGATACGCAGTATTTT
D: TRBD2
V: TRBV6-6
size: many
J: TRBJ2-3

CDR3: CASSKVTDTQYF
DNA: TGTGCCAGCTCGAAGGTCACAGATACGCAGTATTTT
D: .
V: TRBV18
size: many
J: TRBJ2-3

CDR3: CSVNARTGMGFWEQYF
DNA: TGCAGCGTCAACGCGAGGACAGGGATGGGTTTTTGGGAGCAGTACTTC
D: TRBD1
V: TRBV29-1
size: many
J: TRBJ2-7

CDR3: CASSQSVLAFNEQFF
DNA: TGTGCCAGCAGCCAATCGGTACTAGCCTTCAATGAGCAGTTCTTC
D: .
V: TRBV16
size: few
J: TRBJ2-1

CDR3: CAISESLQVPPFTLFF
DNA: TGTGCCATCAGTGAGTCACTCCAGGTTCCCCCCTTTACACTGTTCTTC
D: .
V: TRBV10-3
size: few
J: TRBJ2-1

CDR3: CAISEGPSWNKPQHF
DNA: TGTGCCATCAGTGAGGGTCCCTCGTGGAATAAGCCCCAGCATTTT
D: .
V: TRBV10-3
size: few
J: TRBJ1-5

CDR3: CASRNSGSPTDTQYF
DNA: TGTGCCAGCAGAAATAGCGGGAGCCCGACAGATACGCAGTATTTT
D: TRBD2
V: TRBV6-1
size: .
J: TRBJ2-3

CDR3: CASSLRAANNEQFF
DNA: TGCGCCAGCAGCTTGCGTGCGGCCAACAATGAGCAGTTCTTC
D: .
V: TRBV5-1
size: many
J: TRBJ2-1

CDR3: CASSELAGVHPYEQYF
DNA: TGTGCCAGCAGTGAACTAGCGGGAGTTCACCCCTACGAGCAGTACTTC
D: TRBD2
V: TRBV6-1
size: .
J: TRBJ2-7